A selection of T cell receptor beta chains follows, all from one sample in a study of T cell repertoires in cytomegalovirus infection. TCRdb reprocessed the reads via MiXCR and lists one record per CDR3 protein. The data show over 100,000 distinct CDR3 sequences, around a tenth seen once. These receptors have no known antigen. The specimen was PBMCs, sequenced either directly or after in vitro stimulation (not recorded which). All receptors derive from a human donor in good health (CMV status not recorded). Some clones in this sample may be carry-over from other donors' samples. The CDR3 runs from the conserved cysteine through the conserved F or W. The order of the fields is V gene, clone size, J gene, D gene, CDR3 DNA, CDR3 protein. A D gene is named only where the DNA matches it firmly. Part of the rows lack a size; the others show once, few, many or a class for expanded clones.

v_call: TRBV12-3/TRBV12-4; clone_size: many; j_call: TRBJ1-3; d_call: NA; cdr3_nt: TGTGCCAGCAGTTTAAGTTTTGGTGGGGAAAAAGAGGTCCCTGGAAACACCATATATTTT; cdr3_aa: CASSLSFGGEKEVPGNTIYF
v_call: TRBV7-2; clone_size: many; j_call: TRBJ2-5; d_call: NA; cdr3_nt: TGTGCCAGCAGCCCGAGCGTACAAGAGACCCAGTACTTC; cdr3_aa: CASSPSVQETQYF
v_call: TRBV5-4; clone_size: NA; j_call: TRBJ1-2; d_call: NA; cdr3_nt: TGTGCCAGCAGCTTTGCCCGGCCTCCATATGGCTACACCTTC; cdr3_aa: CASSFARPPYGYTF
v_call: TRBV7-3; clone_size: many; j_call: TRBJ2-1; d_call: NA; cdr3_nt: TGTGCCAGCAGCGAAACGGGGCTACTAGCCAATGAGCAGTTCTTC; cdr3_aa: CASSETGLLANEQFF
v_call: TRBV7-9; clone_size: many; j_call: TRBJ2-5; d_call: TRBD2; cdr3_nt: TGTGCCAGCAGCTTAGAAGGGACTAGCGGGAAGGTATTAATGGAGACCCAGTACTTC; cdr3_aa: CASSLEGTSGKVLMETQYF
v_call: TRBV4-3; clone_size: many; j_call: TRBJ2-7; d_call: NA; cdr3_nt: TGCGCCAGCAGCCAAGATTGGGGATACACCTACGAGCAGTACTTC; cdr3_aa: CASSQDWGYTYEQYF
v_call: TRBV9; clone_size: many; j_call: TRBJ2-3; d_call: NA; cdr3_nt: TGTGCCAGCAGCGGGGGCAGGGTAGATACGCAGTATTTT; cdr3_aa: CASSGGRVDTQYF
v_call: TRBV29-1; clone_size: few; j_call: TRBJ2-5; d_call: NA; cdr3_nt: TGCAGCGTTGAAGATATTAGGAAGGCGGGACCCCAAGAGACCCAGTACTTC; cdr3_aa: CSVEDIRKAGPQETQYF
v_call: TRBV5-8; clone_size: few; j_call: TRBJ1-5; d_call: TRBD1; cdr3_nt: TGTGCCAGCAGCCAATTTACAGGGGGAAGGCGACAGCCCCAGCATTTT; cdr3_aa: CASSQFTGGRRQPQHF
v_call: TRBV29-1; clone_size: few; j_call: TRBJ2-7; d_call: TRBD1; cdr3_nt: TGCAGCGTTGTGGTCTTACAGGGGAACGAGCAGTACTTC; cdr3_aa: CSVVVLQGNEQYF
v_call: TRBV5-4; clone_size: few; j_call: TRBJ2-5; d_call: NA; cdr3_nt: TGTGCCAGCAGCTTGGCTTTTCGGGGCGGAGAAGAGACCCAGTACTTC; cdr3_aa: CASSLAFRGGEETQYF
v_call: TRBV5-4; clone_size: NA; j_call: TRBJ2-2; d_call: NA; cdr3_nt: TGTGCCAGCAGCTTGGAGACGGCCGGGGAGCTGTTTTTT; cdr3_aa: CASSLETAGELFF
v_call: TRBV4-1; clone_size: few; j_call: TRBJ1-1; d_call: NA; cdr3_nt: TGCGCCAGCAGCCAAGTTGGAGGTGGGGGGACTGAAGCTTTCTTT; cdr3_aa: CASSQVGGGGTEAFF
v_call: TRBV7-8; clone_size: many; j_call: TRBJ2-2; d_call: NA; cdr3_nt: TGTGCCAGCAGCCACGCTAGGCTGGTCACCGGGGAGCTGTTTTTT; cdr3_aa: CASSHARLVTGELFF
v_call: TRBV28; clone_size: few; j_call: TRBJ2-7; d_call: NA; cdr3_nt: TGTGCCAGCAGCCTAGGGTTTAGGAAAACGAGCTACGAGCAGTACTTC; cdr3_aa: CASSLGFRKTSYEQYF
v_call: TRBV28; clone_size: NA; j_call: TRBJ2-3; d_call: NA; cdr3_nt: TGTGCCAGCAGTCCCGAGTGGCGAGACACAGATACGCAGTATTTT; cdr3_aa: CASSPEWRDTDTQYF
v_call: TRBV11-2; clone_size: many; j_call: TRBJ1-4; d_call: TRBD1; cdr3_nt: TGTGCCAGCAGCTACGGGACAGGGTCTAATGAAAAACTGTTTTTT; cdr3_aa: CASSYGTGSNEKLFF
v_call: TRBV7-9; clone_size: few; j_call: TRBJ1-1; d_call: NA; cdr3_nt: TGTGCCAGCAGCTTGGATTGGGGCACTGAAGCTTTCTTT; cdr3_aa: CASSLDWGTEAFF
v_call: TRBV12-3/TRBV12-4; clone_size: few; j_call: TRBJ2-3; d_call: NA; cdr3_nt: TGTGCCACCCGGGCCTCCACAGATACGCAGTATTTT; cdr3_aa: CATRASTDTQYF
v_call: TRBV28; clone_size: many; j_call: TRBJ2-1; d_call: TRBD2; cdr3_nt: TGTGCCAGCAGTTTGCTAGCGGGAGGGAACAATGAGCAGTTCTTC; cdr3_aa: CASSLLAGGNNEQFF
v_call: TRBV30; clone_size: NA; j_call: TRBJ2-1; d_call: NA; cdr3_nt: TGTGCCTGGAGTGTGGGGCAGGGCTATGAGCAGTTCTTC; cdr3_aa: CAWSVGQGYEQFF
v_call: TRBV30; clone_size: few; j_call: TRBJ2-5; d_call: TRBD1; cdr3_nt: TGTGCCTGGAGTCCACAATTACTTTACCGGGACAGAGAGACCCAGTACTTC; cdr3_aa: CAWSPQLLYRDRETQYF
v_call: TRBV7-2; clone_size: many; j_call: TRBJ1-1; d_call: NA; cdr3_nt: TGTGCCAGCAGCTTAAACAGGGCTGAAGCTTTCTTT; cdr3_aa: CASSLNRAEAFF
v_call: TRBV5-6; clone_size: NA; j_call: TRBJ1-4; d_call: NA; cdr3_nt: TGTGCCAGCAGCTTGGCCGGGAGCAGGGGCGCAACTAATGAAAAACTGTTTTTT; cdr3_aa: CASSLAGSRGATNEKLFF
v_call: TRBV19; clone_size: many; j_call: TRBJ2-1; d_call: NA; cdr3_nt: TGTGCCAGTAGTATAGATCGGAGGGGACAGACCTACAATGAGCAGTTCTTC; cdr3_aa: CASSIDRRGQTYNEQFF
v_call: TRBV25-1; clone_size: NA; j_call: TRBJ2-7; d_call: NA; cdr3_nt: TGTGCCAGCCGCTCTTTTTGGGACGGCGAGCAGTACTTC; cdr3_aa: CASRSFWDGEQYF
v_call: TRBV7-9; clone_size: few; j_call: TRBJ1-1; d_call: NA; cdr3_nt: TGTGCCAGCAGACGGGACCGCCCAGACACTGAAGCTTTCTTT; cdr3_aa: CASRRDRPDTEAFF
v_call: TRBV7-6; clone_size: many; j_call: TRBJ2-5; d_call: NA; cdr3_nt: TGTGCTAGCAGCTCTGGACTTGGGACCCAGTACTTC; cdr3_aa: CASSSGLGTQYF
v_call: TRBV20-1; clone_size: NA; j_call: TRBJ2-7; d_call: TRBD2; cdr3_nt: TGCAGTGCTAGAGAGGGGGGGGGGGGACTAGCGGTATCCTACGAGCAGTACTTC; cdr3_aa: CSAREGGGGLAVSYEQYF
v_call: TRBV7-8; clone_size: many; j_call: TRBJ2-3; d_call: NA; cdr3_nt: TGTGCCAGCAGCGAGGTTTCTGGCGGAGTACACACAGATACGCAGTATTTT; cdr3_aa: CASSEVSGGVHTDTQYF
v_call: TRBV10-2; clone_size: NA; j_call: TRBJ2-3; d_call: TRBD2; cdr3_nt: TGCGCCAGCAGTGGAGCTAGCGGAGGCAGCACAGATACGCAGTATTTT; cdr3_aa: CASSGASGGSTDTQYF
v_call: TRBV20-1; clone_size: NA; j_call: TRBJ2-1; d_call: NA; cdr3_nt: TGCAGTGCTAGAAACAATGAGCAGTTCTTC; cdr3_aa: CSARNNEQFF
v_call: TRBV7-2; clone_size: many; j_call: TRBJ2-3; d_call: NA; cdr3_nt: TGTGCCAGCAGCCCCAGCCTAGTCGCAGATACGCAGTATTTT; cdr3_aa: CASSPSLVADTQYF
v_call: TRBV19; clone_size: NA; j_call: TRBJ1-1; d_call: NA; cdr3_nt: TGTGCCAGTAGTATAGGTGTAGGGGAAGCTTTCTTT; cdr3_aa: CASSIGVGEAFF
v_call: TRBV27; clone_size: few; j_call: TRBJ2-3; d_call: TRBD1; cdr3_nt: TGTGCCAGCAGTTTATGGGACAGATCCATGAATACGCAGTATTTT; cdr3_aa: CASSLWDRSMNTQYF
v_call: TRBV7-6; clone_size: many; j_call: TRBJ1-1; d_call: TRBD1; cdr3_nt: TGTGCCAGCAGCCCCTCCGGGACAGGGTTGAATGAAGCTTTCTTT; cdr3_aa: CASSPSGTGLNEAFF
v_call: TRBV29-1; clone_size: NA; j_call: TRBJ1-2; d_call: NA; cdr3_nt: TGCAGCGTTCAAACAGGGAGGATTGGTGGCTACACCTTC; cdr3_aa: CSVQTGRIGGYTF
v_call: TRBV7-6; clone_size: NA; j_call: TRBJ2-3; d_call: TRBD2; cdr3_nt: TGTGCCAGCATCAGACTAGCCGATGCAGATACGCAGTATTTT; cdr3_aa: CASIRLADADTQYF
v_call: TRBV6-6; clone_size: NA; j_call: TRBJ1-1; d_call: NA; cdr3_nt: TGTGCCAGCAGTGCGGGGGGGGAAGCTTTCTTT; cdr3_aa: CASSAGGEAFF
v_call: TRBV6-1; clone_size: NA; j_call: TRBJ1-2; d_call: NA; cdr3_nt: TGTGCCAGCAGCCTACAGGGCGGAGATGGCTACACCTTC; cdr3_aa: CASSLQGGDGYTF
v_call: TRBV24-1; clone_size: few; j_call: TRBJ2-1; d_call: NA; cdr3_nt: TGTGCCACCAGTGATACGACAGTTTACAATGAGCAGTTCTTC; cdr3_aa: CATSDTTVYNEQFF
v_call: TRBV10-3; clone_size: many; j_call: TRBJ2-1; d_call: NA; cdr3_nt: TGTGCCATCAGTGGAGACGTGAATGAGCAGTTCTTC; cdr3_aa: CAISGDVNEQFF
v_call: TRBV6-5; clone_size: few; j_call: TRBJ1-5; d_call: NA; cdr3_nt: TGTGCCAGCAGTTACTCGGTATCGGGCAATCAGCCCCAGCATTTT; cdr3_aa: CASSYSVSGNQPQHF
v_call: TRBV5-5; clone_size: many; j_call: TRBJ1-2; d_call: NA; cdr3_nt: TGTGCCAGCAGCCGATCAGGGGATTACTATGGCTACACCTTC; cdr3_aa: CASSRSGDYYGYTF
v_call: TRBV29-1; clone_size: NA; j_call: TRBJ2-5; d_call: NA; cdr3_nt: TGCAGCGTTGCGCTAGCAGAGACCCAGTACTTC; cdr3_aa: CSVALAETQYF